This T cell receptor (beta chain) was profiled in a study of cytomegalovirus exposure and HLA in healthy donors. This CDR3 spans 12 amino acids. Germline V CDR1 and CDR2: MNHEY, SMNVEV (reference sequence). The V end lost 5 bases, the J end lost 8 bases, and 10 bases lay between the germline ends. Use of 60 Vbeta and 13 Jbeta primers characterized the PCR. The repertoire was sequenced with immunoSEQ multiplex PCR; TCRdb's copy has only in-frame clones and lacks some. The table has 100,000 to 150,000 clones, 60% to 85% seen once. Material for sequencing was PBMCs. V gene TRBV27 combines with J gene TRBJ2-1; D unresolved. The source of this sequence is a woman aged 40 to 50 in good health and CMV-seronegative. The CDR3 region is CASSPGSYEQFF. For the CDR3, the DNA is TGTGCCAGCAGTCCGGGTTCCTATGAGCAGTTCTTC.